A selection of T cell receptor beta chains follows, all from one sample in a study of T cells after posttransplantation cyclophosphamide. The method was immunoSEQ multiplex PCR; TCRdb's version includes in-frame clones alone and lacks a portion of them. The table lists fewer than 5,000 clones, approximately 82% of them singletons. The specimen was PBMCs, collected 86 days after allogeneic stem cell transplant with posttransplant cyclophosphamide. Receptor source: a male patient aged 50 to 60 who received an allogeneic stem cell transplant from an unrelated donor, was CMV-positive, and had acute GVHD only. The graft donor may have contributed some T cells. Each CDR3 is given with its conserved first and last residue. A D gene is named only where the DNA matches it firmly. A clone size is listed for some rows: how often the clone was seen (once, few, many), or a class if it is expanded.

J,length,D,V,size,DNA,CDR3
TRBJ2-7,13,-,TRBV9,-,TGTGCCAGCAGCGGTACGACAGTCGGCGAGCAGTACTTC,CASSGTTVGEQYF
TRBJ2-1,15,TRBD1,TRBV11-2,-,TGTGCCAGCAGCCCCGGGACAGGGGGCCACAATGAGCAGTTCTTC,CASSPGTGGHNEQFF
TRBJ2-7,15,TRBD2,TRBV5-4,-,TGTGCCAGCAGCTCCACTAGCGGGGGCCCCTACGAGCAGTACTTC,CASSSTSGGPYEQYF
TRBJ1-2,13,-,TRBV30,-,TGTGCCTGGTCGCAGCAGGGCGAGTCTGGCTACACCTTC,CAWSQQGESGYTF
TRBJ2-2,12,-,TRBV28,once,TGTGCCAGTAATACTCAGGCCGGGGAGCTGTTTTTT,CASNTQAGELFF
TRBJ2-5,13,-,TRBV2,-,TGTGCCAGCAGTGTCCAGGGAGGAGAGACCCAGTACTTC,CASSVQGGETQYF
TRBJ1-6,15,TRBD1,TRBV5-4,once,TGTGCCAGCAGCGCGGGACAGGGGGGTAATTCACCCCTCCACTTT,CASSAGQGGNSPLHF
TRBJ2-3,16,TRBD1,TRBV2,-,TGTGCCAGCCCGACTGCCCGGGACAGGGGATCAAATACGCAGTATTTT,CASPTARDRGSNTQYF
TRBJ2-3,12,-,TRBV5-6,medium-sized,TGTGCCAGCAGCCCTAGCACAGATACGCAGTATTTT,CASSPSTDTQYF
TRBJ2-1,16,TRBD2,TRBV5-1,few,TGCGCCAGCAGCTCCCTGGGCGGGAGTACCTACAATGAGCAGTTCTTC,CASSSLGGSTYNEQFF
TRBJ2-3,13,-,TRBV7-3,-,TGTGCCAGCAGCCCGAACCAGGGAGATACGCAGTATTTT,CASSPNQGDTQYF
TRBJ2-2,14,-,TRBV7-9,-,TGTGCCAGCAGCTTAGCCGCGAACACCGGGGAGCTGTTTTTT,CASSLAANTGELFF
TRBJ2-1,15,TRBD2,TRBV5-4,-,TGTGCCAGCAGCACGGGACTAGCGGGTGGGTTTGAGCAGTTCTTC,CASSTGLAGGFEQFF
TRBJ2-7,16,-,TRBV14,-,TGTGCCAGCAGCCAGCACAGGGACCTCCCCACCTGGGAGCAGTACTTC,CASSQHRDLPTWEQYF
TRBJ2-5,14,-,TRBV5-1,-,TGCGCCAGCAGAGGACGGGTAGGGGAAGAGACCCAGTACTTC,CASRGRVGEETQYF
TRBJ1-2,14,-,TRBV5-4,-,TGTGCCAGCAGCTCCGGGACAAATAACTATGGCTACACCTTC,CASSSGTNNYGYTF
TRBJ1-4,17,TRBD1,TRBV28,once,TGTGCCAGCACCATCGTGGACAGGGGGCGCGGAGAAGAAAAACTGTTTTTT,CASTIVDRGRGEEKLFF
TRBJ2-1,13,TRBD2,TRBV29-1,-,TGCAGCGTTGAAACTAGCGGACAGCGAGAGCAGTTCTTC,CSVETSGQREQFF
TRBJ2-1,17,-,TRBV5-1,-,TGCGCCAGCAGCTTGGCTTCCATTTCATCAGGCTACAATGAGCAGTTCTTC,CASSLASISSGYNEQFF
TRBJ2-1,19,TRBD2,TRBV7-8,-,TGTGCCAGCAGCCACCCGGGACTAGCGGGGGGGCTCTCCTACAATGAGCAGTTCTTC,CASSHPGLAGGLSYNEQFF
TRBJ2-3,16,TRBD2,TRBV5-4,-,TGTGCCAGCAGCCGAGATTTGGGGGGGTCCACAGATACGCAGTATTTT,CASSRDLGGSTDTQYF
TRBJ1-2,13,TRBD1,TRBV10-3,-,TGTGCCATCAGCCCCGACAGGGAGCGGGGCTACACCTTC,CAISPDRERGYTF
TRBJ2-7,14,-,TRBV14,-,TGTGCCAGCAGACCCGACTCAAACTCCTACGAGCAGTACTTC,CASRPDSNSYEQYF
TRBJ1-2,13,TRBD1,TRBV13,few,TGTGCCAGCAGCTCGGGACAGCTCTATGGCTACACCTTC,CASSSGQLYGYTF
TRBJ2-7,14,-,TRBV4-1,-,TGCGCCAGCAGCCCTTCAAACAGGAACTACGAGCAGTACTTC,CASSPSNRNYEQYF
TRBJ1-4,15,-,TRBV11-2,-,TGTGCCAGCAGCTTACCCCGGGGAGGAAGTGAAAAACTGTTTTTT,CASSLPRGGSEKLFF
TRBJ2-2,15,-,TRBV6-5,-,TGTGCCAGCAGTTACACACCTTACAACACCGGGGAGCTGTTTTTT,CASSYTPYNTGELFF
TRBJ2-2,15,-,TRBV4-1,-,TGCGCCAGCAGCCAAGATCGGGGGACCACCAGGGAGCTGTTTTTT,CASSQDRGTTRELFF
TRBJ2-1,16,TRBD2,TRBV6-1,-,TGTGCCAGCAGTGAACGGCCTAGCGGGTCCTACAATGAGCAGTTCTTC,CASSERPSGSYNEQFF
TRBJ1-5,14,-,TRBV28,-,TGTGCCAGCAGACGACAATATAGCAATCAGCCCCAGCATTTT,CASRRQYSNQPQHF
TRBJ2-6,19,-,TRBV23-1,-,TGCGCCAGCAGTCGGTTCGGGGACTCCCCGTGCTCTGGGGCCAACGTCCTGACTTTC,CASSRFGDSPCSGANVLTF
TRBJ1-1,13,-,TRBV7-3,-,TGTGCCAGCAGCCCTCAAGCCGGGACTGAAGCTTTCTTT,CASSPQAGTEAFF
TRBJ2-1,12,-,TRBV2,-,TGTGCCAGCAGCGAAAGAGTCGGTGAGCAGTTCTTC,CASSERVGEQFF